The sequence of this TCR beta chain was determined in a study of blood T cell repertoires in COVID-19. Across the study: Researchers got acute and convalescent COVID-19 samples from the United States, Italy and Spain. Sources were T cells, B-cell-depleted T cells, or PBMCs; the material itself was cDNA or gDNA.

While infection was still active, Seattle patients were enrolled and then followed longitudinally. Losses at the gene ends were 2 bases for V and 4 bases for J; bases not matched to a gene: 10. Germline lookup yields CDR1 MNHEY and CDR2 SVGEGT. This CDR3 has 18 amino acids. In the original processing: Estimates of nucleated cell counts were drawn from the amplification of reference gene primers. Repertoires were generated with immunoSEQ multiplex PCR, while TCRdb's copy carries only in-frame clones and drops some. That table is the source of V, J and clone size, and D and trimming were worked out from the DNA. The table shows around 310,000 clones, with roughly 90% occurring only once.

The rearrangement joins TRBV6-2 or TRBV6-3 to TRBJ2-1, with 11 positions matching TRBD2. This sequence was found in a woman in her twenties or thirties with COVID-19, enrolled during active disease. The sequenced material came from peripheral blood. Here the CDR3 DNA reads TGTGCCAGCAGTTACAGGGTAGCGGGAGGGCCAGGATACAATGAGCAGTTCTTC. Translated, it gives CASSYRVAGGPGYNEQFF.